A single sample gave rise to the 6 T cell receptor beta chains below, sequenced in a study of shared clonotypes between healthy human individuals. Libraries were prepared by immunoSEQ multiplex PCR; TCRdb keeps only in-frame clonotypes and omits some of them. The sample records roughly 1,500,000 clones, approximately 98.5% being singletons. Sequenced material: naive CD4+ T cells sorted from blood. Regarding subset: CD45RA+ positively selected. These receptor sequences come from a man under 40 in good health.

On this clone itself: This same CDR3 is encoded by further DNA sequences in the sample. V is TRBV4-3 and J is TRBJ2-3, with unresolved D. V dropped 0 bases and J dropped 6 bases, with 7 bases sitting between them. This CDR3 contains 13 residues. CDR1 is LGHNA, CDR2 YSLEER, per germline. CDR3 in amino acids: CASSQDFADTQYF. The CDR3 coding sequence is TGCGCCAGCAGCCAAGATTTTGCGGATACGCAGTATTTT.

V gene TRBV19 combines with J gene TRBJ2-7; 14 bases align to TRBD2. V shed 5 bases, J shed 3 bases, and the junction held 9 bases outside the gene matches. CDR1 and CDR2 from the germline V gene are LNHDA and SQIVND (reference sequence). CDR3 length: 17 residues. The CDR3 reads CASSGTSGSLSHYEQYF. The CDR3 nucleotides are TGTGCCAGTAGTGGGACTAGCGGGAGTTTGTCCCACTACGAGCAGTACTTC.

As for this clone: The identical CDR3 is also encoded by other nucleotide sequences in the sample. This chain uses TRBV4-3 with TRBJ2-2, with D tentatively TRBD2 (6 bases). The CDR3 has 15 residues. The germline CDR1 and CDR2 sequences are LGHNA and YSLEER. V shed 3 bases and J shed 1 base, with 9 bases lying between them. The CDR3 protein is CASSHGDLNTGELFF. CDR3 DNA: TGCGCCAGCAGCCACGGGGACTTGAACACCGGGGAGCTGTTTTTT.

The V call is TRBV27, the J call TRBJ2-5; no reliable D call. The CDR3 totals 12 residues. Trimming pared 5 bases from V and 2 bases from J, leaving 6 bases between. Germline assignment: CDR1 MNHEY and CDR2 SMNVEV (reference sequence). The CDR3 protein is CASSDPQETQYF. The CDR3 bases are TGTGCCAGCAGTGACCCTCAAGAGACCCAGTACTTC.

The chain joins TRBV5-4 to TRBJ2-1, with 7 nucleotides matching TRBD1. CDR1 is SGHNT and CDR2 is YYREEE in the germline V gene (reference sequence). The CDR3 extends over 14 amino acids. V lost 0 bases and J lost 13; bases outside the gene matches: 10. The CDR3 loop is CASSLELRQGDQFF. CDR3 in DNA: TGTGCCAGCAGCTTGGAACTGCGACAGGGCGATCAGTTCTTC.

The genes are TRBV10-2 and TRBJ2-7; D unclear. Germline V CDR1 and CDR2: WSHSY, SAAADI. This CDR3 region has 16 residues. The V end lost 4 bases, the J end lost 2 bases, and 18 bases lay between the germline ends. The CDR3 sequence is CASSGSRAGRPYEQYF. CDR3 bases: TGCGCCAGCAGTGGATCCCGAGCCGGCAGACCCTACGAGCAGTACTTC.